This TCR beta chain came from a study of control samples from healthy donors and cancer patients. Only in-frame clones appear in the TCRdb table, and some are missing; sequencing was by immunoSEQ multiplex PCR. The repertoire holds about 170,000 clones, with 91% as singletons. This CDR3 is built from 12 residues. Germline V gives CDR1 SGDLS, CDR2 YYNGEE. The ends were cut back, 3 bases at V and 6 bases at J, with 7 bases in the middle. The V gene is TRBV9, the J gene TRBJ1-5; D is possibly TRBD1 (6 bases). This TCR was sampled from a woman aged 25 to 45 in good health. The specimen was blood. The CDR3 here is CASSAGVQPQHF. The CDR3 bases are TGTGCCAGCAGCGCAGGGGTTCAGCCCCAGCATTTT.